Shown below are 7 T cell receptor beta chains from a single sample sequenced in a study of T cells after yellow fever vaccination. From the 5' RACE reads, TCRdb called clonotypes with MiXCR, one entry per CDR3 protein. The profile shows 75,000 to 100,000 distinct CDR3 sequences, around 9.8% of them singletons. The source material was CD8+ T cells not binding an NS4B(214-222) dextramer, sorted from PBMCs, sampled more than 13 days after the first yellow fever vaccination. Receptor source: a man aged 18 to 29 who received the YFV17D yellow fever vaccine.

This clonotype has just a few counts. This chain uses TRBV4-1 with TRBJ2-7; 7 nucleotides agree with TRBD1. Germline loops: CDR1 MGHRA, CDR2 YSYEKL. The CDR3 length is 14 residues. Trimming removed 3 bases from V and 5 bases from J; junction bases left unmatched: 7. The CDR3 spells CASSQTTGLHEQYF. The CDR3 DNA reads TGCGCCAGCAGCCAGACGACAGGGCTCCACGAGCAGTACTTC.

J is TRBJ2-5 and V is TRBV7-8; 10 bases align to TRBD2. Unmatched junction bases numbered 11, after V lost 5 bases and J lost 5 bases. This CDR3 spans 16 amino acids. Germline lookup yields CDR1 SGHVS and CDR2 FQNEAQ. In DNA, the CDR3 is TGTGCCAGCAGCCCCACTAGCGGGGCGCTCTGGGAGACCCAGTACTTC. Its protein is CASSPTSGALWETQYF.

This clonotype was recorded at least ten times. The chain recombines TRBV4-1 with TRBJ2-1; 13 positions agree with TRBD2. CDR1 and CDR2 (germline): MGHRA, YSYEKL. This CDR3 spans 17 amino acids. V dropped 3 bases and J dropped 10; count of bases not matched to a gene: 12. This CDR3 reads CASSQPRLAGGRGEQFF. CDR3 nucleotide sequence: TGCGCCAGCAGCCAGCCTCGACTAGCGGGGGGCAGAGGGGAGCAGTTCTTC.

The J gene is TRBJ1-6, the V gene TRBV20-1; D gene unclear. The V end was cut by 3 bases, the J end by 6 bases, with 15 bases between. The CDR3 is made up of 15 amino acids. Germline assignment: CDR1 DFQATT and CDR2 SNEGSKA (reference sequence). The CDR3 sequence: CSARASSFFNSPLHF. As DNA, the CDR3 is TGCAGTGCTAGGGCCTCTTCTTTCTTTAATTCACCCCTCCACTTT.

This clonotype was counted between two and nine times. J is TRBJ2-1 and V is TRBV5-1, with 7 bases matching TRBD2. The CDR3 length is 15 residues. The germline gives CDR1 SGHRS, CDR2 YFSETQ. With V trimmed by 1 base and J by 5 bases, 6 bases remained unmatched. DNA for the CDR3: TGCGCCAGCAGCTTGACTAGCGCGTACAACAATGAGCAGTTCTTC. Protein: CASSLTSAYNNEQFF. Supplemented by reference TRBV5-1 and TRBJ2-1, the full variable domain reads KAGVTQTPRYLIKTRGQQVTLSCSPISGHRSVSWYQQTPGQGLQFLFEYFSETQRNKGNFPGRFSGRQFSNSRSEMNVSTLELGDSALYLCASSLTSAYNNEQFFGPGTRLTVL.

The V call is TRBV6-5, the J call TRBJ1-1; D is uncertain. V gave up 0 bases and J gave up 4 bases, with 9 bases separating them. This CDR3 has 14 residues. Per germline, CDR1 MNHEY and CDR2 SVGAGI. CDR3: CASSYSGKGTEAFF. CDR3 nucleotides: TGTGCCAGCAGTTACTCAGGAAAAGGCACTGAAGCTTTCTTT.

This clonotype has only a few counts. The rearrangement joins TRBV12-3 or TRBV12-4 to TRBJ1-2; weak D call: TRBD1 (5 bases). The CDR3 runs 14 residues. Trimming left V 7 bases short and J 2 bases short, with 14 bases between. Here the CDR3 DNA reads TGTGCCAGCACAACCCGGGCAGGGAACTATGGCTACACCTTC. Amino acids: CASTTRAGNYGYTF.